This T cell receptor beta chain was retrieved from a study of shared clonotypes between healthy human individuals (dated by TCRdb to 2018 to 2020). Study-wide context: The cohort included three men and a couple of women between 18 and 49 years of age. Blood TCR repertoires of five healthy adults were deeply sequenced to estimate repertoire size and the extent of clonotype sharing between individuals. Between about 0.94 and 8.9 billion PBMCs per donor were obtained by leukapheresis. For each donor, three plates each were used for CD4 naive and CD4 memory, two plates were used for CD8 naive, and one plate was used for CD8 memory. To increase sequencing depth and limit assay-specific biases, TCR repertoire library preparation and sequencing were carried out by different laboratories using diverse techniques.

Of note for this clone: The specificity of this receptor is unknown. The sample holds no much larger clone one base away, and base qualities are not on file.

CDR1 and CDR2 (ENHRY, SYGVKD) derive from the germline V gene. V lost 4 bases and J lost 4 bases; the stretch between them is 7 bases long. Counted from cysteine to phenylalanine, this CDR3 has 12 amino acids. Only the CDR3 region is kept as DNA, spanning 36 bases read in frame from base 1. Summary of the overall study and its limitations: The small number of donors limited the genetic and exposure-history diversity represented. Compared with non-shared clonotypes, clonotypes shared by all four sorted-subset donors had higher generation probabilities. Naive subsets generally had larger estimated clonotype richness than memory subsets. Only blood was sampled, and tissue TCR repertoires likely differ from those in blood. Pairwise subsampling indicated that sequencing depth was expected to affect the degree of clonotype sharing among donors. Rarefaction of sorted-subset datasets indicated incomplete sequencing despite the large sequencing depth. Approximately 5% of naive CD4, 3.5% of naive CD8, roughly 2.4% of memory CD4, and roughly 0.4% of memory CD8 clonotypes were shared across a handful of donors.

Using the deep immunoSEQ assay, TCR CDR3 regions were amplified from genomic DNA by multiplex PCR. For each cell subset, the extracted genomic DNA was distributed evenly across all wells of several immunoSEQ 96-well plates, and each plate served as one replicate. For sorted subsets, approximately 210 ng of genomic DNA, equivalent to 25,000 to 35,000 T cell genomes, went into each replicate PCR. The purified libraries were quantified using a Qubit 3.0 fluorometer, sized with a Bioanalyzer 2100, and then quantified again using the KAPA Library Quantification kit. Every immunoSEQ 96-well plate was sequenced on a separate single-read 150-cycle Illumina NextSeq 550 flow cell. The authors' analysis ran thus. Because only junctional sequences without quality scores were contained in the immunoSEQ output, filtering matching that applied to full-length reads could not be performed. Sequences were annotated with PyIR, a Python wrapper for IgBLAST v1.9, and V/J genes and CDR3 were assigned using IMGT germline references. Reads with weak V/J assignments (E-value above 1e-6), missing CDR3, stop codons, out-of-frame junctions, or ambiguous translated residues were removed. V3J clonotypes were defined as sequences sharing the same inferred V gene, J gene, and CDR3 amino acid sequence. Percentage overlap between repertoires was computed as shared unique clonotypes divided by the size of the smaller repertoire. Three approaches were used to assess repertoire richness: RTK rarefaction, the Chao1 estimator, and Recon v2.1 estimates of unobserved clonotypes. For all TCRbeta clonotypes obtained by the gDNA method from four donors, generation probabilities were computed with OLGA. TCRdb stores this immuneACCESS table with in-frame sequences only. Part of the clones is absent; in the studies checked, under half of the shortfall reflects unresolved V genes, and no reason is known for the rest. That table gives V, J and clone size, and the DNA gave D and trimming. In all, the sample holds approximately 980,000 clones, and more than 75% of those were seen once. The ten most abundant clones make up about 1.5% of the sample.

The donors were healthy, HIV-negative adults who had no recently reported acute infections or vaccinations. All donors were Caucasian adults living in Nashville, Tennessee, USA. Magnetic negative selection was used to enrich CD4+ T cells, after which naive cells were positively selected on CD45RA and the negative fraction became the memory subset. Blood was obtained by leukapheresis, after which PBMCs were separated by Ficoll-Histopaque density gradient centrifugation and cryopreserved in liquid nitrogen vapor phase. Analytical flow cytometry was used to check the purity and quantity of every magnetically sorted T cell population. Genomic DNA was isolated from every sorted fraction and measured by UV absorbance on a Nanodrop 2000c.

The receptor's source is a young man in good health. Sequencing was carried out using memory CD4+ T cells sorted from blood. The cell subset or site label here, explained by the study, means: CD45RA-negative fraction. This chain is built from TRBV10-3 and TRBJ1-2, with the D gene not confidently named. The CDR3 has the sequence CAISASGYGYTF. The DNA reads TGTGCCATCAGTGCATCAGGCTATGGCTACACCTTC.